A selection of T cell receptor beta chains follows, all from one sample in a study of identical twins. TCRdb reanalysed the 5' RACE reads using MiXCR and keeps one entry per CDR3 protein. The sample comprises around 670,000 distinct CDR3 sequences, 5.5% to 6.5% of which are singletons, and roughly 1.6% rests with the top ten. Source material: naive T cells sorted from blood. The receptors here all came from a man younger than 35 in good health. CDR3s include the opening cysteine and the closing phenylalanine or tryptophan. A D gene is named only where the DNA matches it firmly. The size entry is marked missing in some rows and otherwise reads once, few, many or a size class.

D	V	J	size	DNA	CDR3
TRBD1	TRBV29-1	TRBJ2-7	many	TGCAGCGTTTATGGGACAGGAAGCGAGCAGTACTTC	CSVYGTGSEQYF
NA	TRBV27	TRBJ2-2	many	TGTGCCAGCAGTCCCCGCCGGACCGGGGAGCTGTTTTTT	CASSPRRTGELFF
NA	TRBV4-2	TRBJ2-3	many	TGTGCCAGCAGCCATGAGGGGGGGCGGCCACAAGCGGATACGCAGTATTTT	CASSHEGGRPQADTQYF
NA	TRBV29-1	TRBJ2-3	many	TGCAGCGCCAGGAAGACACCGGACCATCGCACAGATACGCAGTATTTT	CSARKTPDHRTDTQYF
NA	TRBV10-3	TRBJ2-7	many	TGTGCCATCAGTGAGTTGACCATCAGCGGATACGAGCAGTACTTC	CAISELTISGYEQYF
TRBD1	TRBV18	TRBJ2-1	NA	TGTGCCAGCTCAGAGGCGGACAGGGGATGGTACAATGAGCAGTTCTTC	CASSEADRGWYNEQFF
NA	TRBV2	TRBJ2-3	NA	TGTGCCAGCAGTGAAGGGGGACCGGGAGATACGCAGTATTTT	CASSEGGPGDTQYF
NA	TRBV20-1	TRBJ2-6	few	TGCAGTGCTAGGGTCGGGGCACCTGCCTCTGGGGCCAACGTCCTGACTTTC	CSARVGAPASGANVLTF
NA	TRBV12-3/TRBV12-4	TRBJ1-2	NA	TGTGCCAGCAGTTTAGATGGGGGGCGATCCTCCAACTATGGCTACACCTTC	CASSLDGGRSSNYGYTF
TRBD1	TRBV29-1	TRBJ1-1	many	TGCAGCGTTCCTCACACAGGGGGAACTGAAGCTTTCTTT	CSVPHTGGTEAFF
TRBD2	TRBV28	TRBJ2-1	NA	TGTGCCAGCAGTTTATTAAGGGCGACTAGCGGCAATGAGCAGTTCTTC	CASSLLRATSGNEQFF
NA	TRBV29-1	TRBJ2-7	many	TGCAGCGTTGAAGGCGTACTAGGTTCTTACGAGCAGTACTTC	CSVEGVLGSYEQYF
NA	TRBV7-9	TRBJ2-3	NA	TGTGCCAGCACCGGGGTGACAGATACGCAGTATTTT	CASTGVTDTQYF
NA	TRBV27	TRBJ2-7	many	TGTGCCAGCCGAACCTCAGGGTTTTGGTACGAGCAGTACTTC	CASRTSGFWYEQYF
NA	TRBV6-4	TRBJ2-4	NA	TGTGCCAGCAGTGACCGAAGCCGGGACATTAAAAACATTCAGTACTTC	CASSDRSRDIKNIQYF
NA	TRBV29-1	TRBJ2-7	many	TGCAGCGTTGAAAGGGCGCACGAGCAGTACTTC	CSVERAHEQYF
TRBD1	TRBV5-1	TRBJ1-1	few	TGCGCCAGCAGCTCTAACCCTTCGACAGGGACTATGAACACTGAAGCTTTCTTT	CASSSNPSTGTMNTEAFF
NA	TRBV12-3/TRBV12-4	TRBJ2-1	many	TGTGCCAGCAGTTTACATGAGCAGTTCTTC	CASSLHEQFF
NA	TRBV7-9	TRBJ2-1	few	TGTGCCAGCGTACCAGCTAAGCAGTTCTTC	CASVPAKQFF
TRBD2	TRBV5-1	TRBJ2-2	NA	TGCGCCAGCAGCTTGACTAGCGGGAGGCCGAACACCGGGGAGCTGTTTTTT	CASSLTSGRPNTGELFF
NA	TRBV7-9	TRBJ2-5	few	TGTGCCAGCAGCGAAAAACCGGAGACCCAGTACTTC	CASSEKPETQYF
TRBD1	TRBV30	TRBJ1-5	few	TGTGCCTGCTTGACAGGGGAGGCGGGTAGCAATCAGCCCCAGCATTTT	CACLTGEAGSNQPQHF
NA	TRBV29-1	TRBJ2-2	many	TGCAGCTCCCGAACAGGGACGAACACCGGGGAGCTGTTTTTT	CSSRTGTNTGELFF
NA	TRBV21-1	TRBJ2-5	NA	TGTGCCAGCAGCAAAAGGGTGGCGGAGGGAGAGACCCAGTACTTC	CASSKRVAEGETQYF
TRBD2	TRBV7-2	TRBJ2-1	few	TGTGCCAGCAGCTTATGGGGGGGAGGGTATGATGAGCAGTTCTTC	CASSLWGGGYDEQFF
NA	TRBV6-5	TRBJ2-2	NA	TGTGCCAGCAGCTTAGCGGAGGGAGCCGGGGAGCTGTTTTTT	CASSLAEGAGELFF
NA	TRBV15	TRBJ2-1	many	TGTGCCACCAGCAGAGATGACGACAATGAGCAGTTCTTC	CATSRDDDNEQFF
TRBD2	TRBV20-1	TRBJ2-1	many	TGCAGTGCTAGAGATGGCGGTAGCGGGACCTCCAATGAGCAGTTCTTC	CSARDGGSGTSNEQFF
NA	TRBV7-2	TRBJ2-5	many	TGTGCCAGCAGCTTAGGGCGGGATAAGACCCAGTACTTC	CASSLGRDKTQYF
TRBD2	TRBV4-3	TRBJ2-3	many	TGCGCCAGCAGCCAAGAGTATCCAGCGGGAAGGACAGATACGCAGTATTTT	CASSQEYPAGRTDTQYF
TRBD2	TRBV5-1	TRBJ2-4	many	TGCGCCAGCAGCTCGGGACTAGCGGGAGAAGAGAGGTTCGGGAACATTCAGTACTTC	CASSSGLAGEERFGNIQYF
NA	TRBV7-9	TRBJ2-3	many	TGTGCCAGCAGCTTAAGAGGGTTGGTCACAGATACGCAGTATTTT	CASSLRGLVTDTQYF
TRBD2	TRBV4-3	TRBJ2-7	many	TGCGCCAGCAGCCAAGGACGGCGGGAGGCCGCCTACGAGCAGTACTTC	CASSQGRREAAYEQYF
TRBD1	TRBV12-3/TRBV12-4	TRBJ2-3	NA	TGTGCCAGCAGACAGACAGGGGCAGATACGCAGTATTTT	CASRQTGADTQYF
NA	TRBV11-3	TRBJ2-1	NA	TGTGCCAGCAGCCCACCCTCCGTCTTCAAGAGGTACAATGAGCAGTTCTTC	CASSPPSVFKRYNEQFF
NA	TRBV20-1	TRBJ2-6	many	TGCAGTGGTACATCTGGGGCCAACGTCCTGACTTTC	CSGTSGANVLTF
NA	TRBV5-1	TRBJ1-2	many	TGCGCCAGCAGTCCGGGTGATCCTAACTATGGCTACACCTTC	CASSPGDPNYGYTF
NA	TRBV5-1	TRBJ2-3	many	TGCGCCAGCAGCTTAACGGGACGTCCCACAGATACGCAGTATTTT	CASSLTGRPTDTQYF
TRBD2	TRBV27	TRBJ2-7	many	TGTGCCAGCAGTCCCCGTGGGGCTAGCGGGAGAATGGGTTACGAGCAGTACTTC	CASSPRGASGRMGYEQYF
NA	TRBV5-1	TRBJ2-7	few	TGCGCCAGCAGCTTGGTCGAAGAAAACGAGCAGTACTTC	CASSLVEENEQYF
NA	TRBV28	TRBJ1-4	many	TGTGCCAGCAGTTTCAAGGAATGGCTCATTCATGAAAAACTGTTTTTT	CASSFKEWLIHEKLFF
TRBD2	TRBV20-1	TRBJ2-2	many	TGCAGTGCTAGAGATCAACTAGCGGGAGGTTCCGGGGAGCTGTTTTTT	CSARDQLAGGSGELFF
TRBD1	TRBV29-1	TRBJ2-7	many	TGCAGCGTTGAAGGTCCAGGGGGCTACGAGCAGTACTTC	CSVEGPGGYEQYF
NA	TRBV24-1	TRBJ2-2	NA	TGTGCCACCAGCCACGGACTGAAAAACACCGGGGAGCTGTTTTTT	CATSHGLKNTGELFF
TRBD2	TRBV7-3	TRBJ2-2	NA	TGTGCCAGCGCCTCCGGGGGGGTTATTAACACCGGGGAGCTGTTTTTT	CASASGGVINTGELFF
NA	TRBV7-6	TRBJ1-1	NA	TGTGCCAGCAGCTTAGTGGCCAACCTGGGGAACACTGAAGCTTTCTTT	CASSLVANLGNTEAFF
NA	TRBV7-9	TRBJ1-3	many	TGTGCCAGCAGTCATGGGTCCGGAAACACCATATATTTT	CASSHGSGNTIYF
NA	TRBV28	TRBJ2-4	many	TGTGCCAGCAGAGGGGTAGGGCCTTCTCGTGAAGACATTCAGTACTTC	CASRGVGPSREDIQYF
NA	TRBV12-3/TRBV12-4	TRBJ1-1	few	TGTGCCAGCAGTTCCGGGCCCCCCAACACTGAAGCTTTCTTT	CASSSGPPNTEAFF
NA	TRBV24-1	TRBJ1-1	many	TGTGCCACCAGTACAGCGGGCACTGAAGCTTTCTTT	CATSTAGTEAFF
NA	TRBV10-2	TRBJ2-7	NA	TGCGCCAGCAGTGCGGGACCCAACTACGAGCAGTACTTC	CASSAGPNYEQYF
NA	TRBV7-2	TRBJ1-1	NA	TGTGCCAGCAGCTTAGGTGGCCGGGGTAGGACTGAAGCTTTCTTT	CASSLGGRGRTEAFF
NA	TRBV5-1	TRBJ2-6	NA	TGCGCCAGCAGCCCCGGAGGCACAAGAAGCTCTGGGGCCAACGTCCTGACTTTC	CASSPGGTRSSGANVLTF
NA	TRBV12-3/TRBV12-4	TRBJ1-1	many	TGTGCCAGCAGTCCACAACCGGGCCCCGTGAACACTGAAGCTTTCTTT	CASSPQPGPVNTEAFF
NA	TRBV6-1	TRBJ2-1	few	TGTGCCAGCAGGAGGGAGGGGGGCAATGAGCAGTTCTTC	CASRREGGNEQFF
NA	TRBV29-1	TRBJ2-7	few	TGCAGCGTTGACAGGGCCGGAACCTACGAGCAGTACTTC	CSVDRAGTYEQYF
NA	TRBV7-3	TRBJ2-1	many	TGTGCCAGCAGCTTGCGAATTGGTGAGCAGTTCTTC	CASSLRIGEQFF
TRBD2	TRBV11-1	TRBJ2-2	few	TGTGCCAGCAGCCTAACCATTGGGCGGGAGTTAAACACCGGGGAGCTGTTTTTT	CASSLTIGRELNTGELFF
TRBD1	TRBV28	TRBJ2-3	few	TGTGCCAGCAGTTCCCTCCCCCGGAAAGGGGGCGTCTTCACAGATACGCAGTATTTT	CASSSLPRKGGVFTDTQYF